This T cell receptor beta chain was captured in a study of CD8+ T cells in alopecia areata. The overall study: Treated patients took oral tofacitinib at 5 to 10 mg twice daily.

Reverse transcribed after extraction, RNA yielded cDNA as the sequencing template. Measured with immunoSEQ multiplex PCR; TCRdb has only the in-frame clones, and not every one. This sample has 200,000 to 250,000 clones, with less than 45% found just once. Treatment described: oral pan-JAK inhibitor, 5-10 mg twice daily. The CDR3 runs 15 residues. V lost 5 bases, J lost 0 bases, and 3 bases stayed unmatched. The germline CDR1 and CDR2 sequences are SGHTA and FQGTGA. The sequence was collected from a human donor with alopecia areata. The chain uses TRBV7-3 and TRBJ2-1, with TRBD1 matching 8 bases. Material: CD4+ T cells sorted from blood, obtained around week 31, from a patient treated with tofacitinib. This CDR3 is CASSPTGGSYNEQFF. CDR3 DNA: TGTGCCAGCAGCCCAACAGGGGGCTCCTACAATGAGCAGTTCTTC.